These 7 T cell receptor beta chains share one sample of origin, sequenced in a study of cytotoxic CD8 clonotypes in ibrutinib-treated CLL. Method: immunoSEQ multiplex PCR; TCRdb's copy keeps in-frame clones and lacks some. There are some 11,000 clones in the sample; approximately 65% occur only once, and about 25% lies in the top ten. Sequences were derived from PBMCs, sampled before ibrutinib treatment. The origin of the receptors is a human donor with chronic lymphocytic leukemia.

CDR3 residues: CASSDSGTRGEKLFF. The CDR3 nucleotides read TGTGCCAGCAGTGATTCGGGGACTAGGGGGGAAAAACTGTTTTTT. V gene TRBV2 combines with J gene TRBJ1-4; possible D gene TRBD1, 6 bases. V was shortened by 3 bases and J by 8 bases, with 16 bases between the two germline ends. Per germline, CDR1 SNHLY and CDR2 FYNNEI. CDR3 size: 15 residues.

The chain couples TRBV7-3 to TRBJ2-2; the D gene could be TRBD1 or TRBD2 (5 bases each). Germline V gene sequence: CDR1 SGHTA, CDR2 FQGTGA. V was cut by 5 bases and J by 2 bases, with 21 bases left in between. There are 18 residues in the CDR3. DNA for the CDR3: TGTGCCAGCAGCCTGCACCCTACCGGGACCGGTAACACCGGGGAGCTGTTTTTT. Its protein product is CASSLHPTGTGNTGELFF. Full variable domain (remainder filled in from reference TRBV7-3 and TRBJ2-2): GAGVSQTPSNKVTEKGKYVELRCDPISGHTALYWYRQSLGQGPEFLIYFQGTGAADDSGLPNDRFFAVRPEGSVSTLKIQRTERGDSAVYLCASSLHPTGTGNTGELFFGEGSRLTVL.

Of note for this clone: One junction end does not reproduce the germline sequence, and a read error may be involved. This chain joins TRBV27 and TRBJ1-5, with D possibly being TRBD1 (5 bases). The CDR3 totals 8 residues. Per the germline V gene, CDR1 is MNHEY and CDR2 is SMNVEV (reference sequence). The CDR3 sequence: CASSFGGF. In nucleotides, the CDR3 is TGTGCCAGCAGTTTTGGGGGATTT.

The CDR3 here is CASSTGLRTPEAFF. The CDR3, as DNA: TGTGCCAGTAGTACAGGGCTAAGAACCCCGGAAGCTTTCTTT. The chain uses TRBV19 and TRBJ1-1; the D gene is possibly TRBD1 (5 bases). Germline CDR1 and CDR2: LNHDA and SQIVND (reference sequence). Trimming took 4 bases from V and 8 from J, leaving 17 bases between them. This CDR3 contains 14 residues.

There are a few counts of this clone. The chain uses TRBV6-6 and TRBJ1-2, with 9 bases aligning to TRBD1. From germline, CDR1 is MNHNY and CDR2 SVGAGI (reference sequence). The trim removed 1 base at V and 5 bases at J, leaving 8 bases unmatched. This CDR3 has 16 residues. The CDR3 nucleotides read TGTGCCAGCAGTTACTTCATATTGGGACAGGGATATGGCTACACCTTC. It specifies CASSYFILGQGYGYTF.

This clone was seen a few times. The chain is built from TRBV5-1 and TRBJ2-7; D remains unclear. Germline V gives CDR1 SGHRS, CDR2 YFSETQ. Trimming removed 0 bases at V and 7 bases at J, with 11 bases between. The length of the CDR3 is 13 residues. The CDR3 DNA reads TGCGCCAGCAGCTTGGAGTCTGTGGGGGAGCAGTACTTC. It translates to CASSLESVGEQYF.

The J gene is TRBJ1-2, the V gene TRBV5-6; 7 positions match TRBD1. The CDR3 extends over 16 amino acids. The V gene end was trimmed by 1 base and the J gene end by 8 bases; junction bases not matched to a gene: 14. Germline loops: CDR1 SGHDT, CDR2 YYEEEE. This CDR3 reads CASSLWGVTGVKGYTF. DNA for the CDR3: TGTGCCAGCAGCTTGTGGGGGGTTACAGGGGTGAAAGGCTACACCTTC.